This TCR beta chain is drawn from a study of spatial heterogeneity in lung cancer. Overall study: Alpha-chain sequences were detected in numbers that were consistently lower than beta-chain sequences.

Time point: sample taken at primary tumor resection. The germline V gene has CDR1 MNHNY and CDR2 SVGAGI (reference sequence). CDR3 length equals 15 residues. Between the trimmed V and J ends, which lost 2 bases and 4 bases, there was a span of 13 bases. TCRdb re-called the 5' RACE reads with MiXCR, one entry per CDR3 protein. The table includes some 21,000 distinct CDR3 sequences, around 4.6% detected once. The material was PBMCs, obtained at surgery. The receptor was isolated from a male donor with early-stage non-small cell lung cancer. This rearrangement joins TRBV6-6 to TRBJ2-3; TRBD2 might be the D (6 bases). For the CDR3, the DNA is TGTGCCAGCAGTTACCTAGCGAGTAGGGCAGATACGCAGTATTTT. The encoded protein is CASSYLASRADTQYF.